These T cell receptor beta chains were read from a single sample in a study of spatial heterogeneity in lung cancer. TCRdb reprocessed the 5' RACE reads via MiXCR and lists one record per CDR3 protein. The sample contains 1,200 or so distinct CDR3 sequences, 4% to 6% of which appear only once. The material sequenced was lung tumor tissue, taken at surgery. The receptors originated from a male donor with early-stage non-small cell lung cancer. Both conserved end residues are part of each CDR3. D genes are given only for firm matches. Only some rows state a clone size, as once, few, many or a class for expanded clones.

TRBJ2-7 TRBV7-6 NA medium-sized TGTGCCAGCAGCTTAGCGTTACCTTTTTACGAGCAGTACTTC CASSLALPFYEQYF
TRBJ2-7 TRBV9 NA medium-sized TGTGCCAGCAGCTCCCGACCGACCTACGAGCAGTACTTC CASSSRPTYEQYF
TRBJ2-5 TRBV7-9 TRBD1 medium-sized TGTGCCAGCAGCCGAGCCGGGACAGGGCTACAAGAGACCCAGTACTTC CASSRAGTGLQETQYF
TRBJ2-3 TRBV28 NA medium-sized TGTGCCAGCAGTTTAGCCCGCCCCGACAGTTTCATCACAGATACGCAGTATTTT CASSLARPDSFITDTQYF
TRBJ2-5 TRBV20-1 NA large TGCAGTGCTAGGATTTCGGAGACCCAGTACTTC CSARISETQYF
TRBJ2-1 TRBV20-1 NA medium-sized TGCAGTGCTCTTAGCTTCTACAATGAGCAGTTCTTC CSALSFYNEQFF
TRBJ1-5 TRBV6-6 TRBD1 medium-sized TGTGCCAGCAGTTACGGGACAGGGGGTAACAATCAGCCCCAGCATTTT CASSYGTGGNNQPQHF
TRBJ2-2 TRBV20-1 TRBD1 medium-sized TGCAGTGCCAGTCTCGGGACAGGGTTGGCCGGGGAGCTGTTTTTT CSASLGTGLAGELFF
TRBJ2-1 TRBV2 NA medium-sized TGTGCCAGCAGTGATAGACGTCGGTGGTTCTTC CASSDRRRWFF
TRBJ2-7 TRBV5-1 TRBD2 medium-sized TGCGCCAGCAGCCCCCCCACTAGCGGGAGTGGCGACGAGCAGTACTTC CASSPPTSGSGDEQYF
TRBJ2-7 TRBV4-2 NA few TGTGCCAGCAGCCAAGAGAGGCAGTACGAGCAGTACTTC CASSQERQYEQYF
TRBJ2-7 TRBV29-1 TRBD1 NA TGCAGCGTCCCGGGACAGGGGACCTGCAAGCAGTACTTC CSVPGQGTCKQYF
TRBJ2-3 TRBV6-5 TRBD2 medium-sized TGTGCCAGCAGTTACAGACTAGCGGGAGGAGATACGCAGTATTTT CASSYRLAGGDTQYF
TRBJ2-1 TRBV7-3 TRBD2 medium-sized TGTGCCAGCAGCTCCTGGACTAGCGGGAGTGGGCCAACGTTCTTC CASSSWTSGSGPTFF
TRBJ1-2 TRBV5-6 TRBD1 medium-sized TGTGCCAGCAGAAGTCCCCGACAGGGGTTCCCCTATGGCTACACCTTC CASRSPRQGFPYGYTF
TRBJ2-2 TRBV12-3/TRBV12-4 TRBD1 medium-sized TGTGCCAGCAGTGAAACAGGGGCCGGGGAGCTGTTTTTT CASSETGAGELFF
TRBJ1-5 TRBV28 TRBD1 NA TGTGCCAGCAGTACTGGACAGGGGAATCAGCCCCAGCATTTT CASSTGQGNQPQHF
TRBJ2-7 TRBV27 TRBD1 large TGTGCCAGCAGTTTTGGGACAGGGGTCTACGAGCAGTACTTC CASSFGTGVYEQYF
TRBJ2-3 TRBV7-3 NA medium-sized TGTGCCAGCAGCTTAGGAGGGCAGAAAGATACGCAGTATTTT CASSLGGQKDTQYF
TRBJ2-1 TRBV7-3 NA medium-sized TGTGCCAGCAGCTTAACGGGGGACGGTTACAATGAGCAGTTCTTC CASSLTGDGYNEQFF
TRBJ1-2 TRBV20-1 TRBD1 medium-sized TGCAGTGTTCCGGGACAGGGGGCAAACTATGGCTACACCTTC CSVPGQGANYGYTF
TRBJ1-1 TRBV7-2 TRBD1 medium-sized TGTGCCAGCAGACAGGGGCAGAACACTGAAGCTTTCTTT CASRQGQNTEAFF
TRBJ2-3 TRBV4-1 TRBD2 large TGCGCCAGCAGCCTTACTGGAGGGTCCGGGACTAGCGGGATCCCTAGCACAGATACGCAGTATTTT CASSLTGGSGTSGIPSTDTQYF
TRBJ2-2 TRBV12-3/TRBV12-4 TRBD2 medium-sized TGTGCCAGCAGACCAGGACTAGCTCGTACCGGGGAGCTGTTTTTT CASRPGLARTGELFF
TRBJ2-5 TRBV7-9 TRBD1 medium-sized TGTGCCAGCAAAGACCGGGACAGGGACGAGACCCAGTACTTC CASKDRDRDETQYF
TRBJ2-2 TRBV7-2 NA medium-sized TGTGCCAGCAGCGGTTGGGCCGGGGAGCTGTTTTTT CASSGWAGELFF
TRBJ2-7 TRBV19 TRBD2 medium-sized TGTGCCAGTAGCGAAGGACTAGCGGGAGGTGAGCAGTACTTC CASSEGLAGGEQYF